This T cell receptor (beta chain) was found in a study of regulatory T cells in long-lasting Graves disease. Study-wide results and caveats: Lower TCR diversity characterized persistent Graves' patients relative to newly diagnosed patients.

This clonotype has a count of ten or more. What it recognizes is unknown. The authors built TCR beta libraries using iRepertoire HTBI primers and Arm-PCR of CDR3 regions. In TCRdb, the multiplex PCR reads were re-called with MiXCR into one record per CDR3 protein. The table lists roughly 350,000 distinct CDR3 sequences, 15% to 20% of them singletons. Time point given: newly diagnosed GD, antithyroid drugs for less than 3 months. The TCR library used RNA extracted from PBMCs. Each of the patients was recruited from an endocrinology department situated in Xi'an, China. These same data were also listed under a study on T cells in Graves' hyperthyroidism and ophthalmopathy.

The TCR originated in a woman between 18 and 29 years old with Graves disease. The material was peripheral blood mononuclear cells (PBMCs), obtained at new diagnosis, from a patient treated with antithyroid drugs.

The chain's CDR3 is CASSFEGEQFF. The CDR3 nucleotides are TGTGCCAGCAGTTTCGAGGGTGAGCAGTTCTTC. The V call is TRBV12-3 or TRBV12-4, the J call TRBJ2-1, with D tentatively TRBD2 (5 bases). This CDR3 region has 11 residues. V shed 3 bases and J shed 9 bases, with 6 bases lying between them.